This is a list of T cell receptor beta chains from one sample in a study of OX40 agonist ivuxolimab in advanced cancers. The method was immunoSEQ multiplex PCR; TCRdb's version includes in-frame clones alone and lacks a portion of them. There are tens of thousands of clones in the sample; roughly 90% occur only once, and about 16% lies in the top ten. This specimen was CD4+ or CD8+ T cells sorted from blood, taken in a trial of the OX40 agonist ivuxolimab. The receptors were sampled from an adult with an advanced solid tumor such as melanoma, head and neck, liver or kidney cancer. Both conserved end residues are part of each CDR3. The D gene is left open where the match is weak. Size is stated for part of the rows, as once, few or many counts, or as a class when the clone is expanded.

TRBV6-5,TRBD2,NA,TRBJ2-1,CASSWLAGANEQFF,TGTGCCAGCAGTTGGCTAGCGGGGGCAAATGAGCAGTTCTTC
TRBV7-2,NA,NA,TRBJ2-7,CASSLGGISYEQYF,TGTGCCAGCAGCTTAGGCGGGATTTCCTACGAGCAGTACTTC
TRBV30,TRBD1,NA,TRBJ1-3,CAWTGQGAGNTIYF,TGTGCCTGGACGGGACAGGGAGCTGGAAACACCATATATTTT
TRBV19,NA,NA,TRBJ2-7,CASSIGGGIAYEQYF,TGTGCCAGTAGTATCGGTGGAGGGATTGCCTACGAGCAGTACTTC
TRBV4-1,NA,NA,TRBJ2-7,CASSQDLGTRDSYEQYF,TGCGCCAGCAGCCAAGATCTTGGTACTAGGGACTCCTACGAGCAGTACTTC
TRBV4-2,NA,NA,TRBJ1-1,CASSQETGQDTEAFF,TGTGCCAGCAGCCAAGAGACAGGACAAGACACTGAAGCTTTCTTT
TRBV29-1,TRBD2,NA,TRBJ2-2,CSVEAGEGTHTGELFF,TGCAGCGTTGAAGCGGGGGAGGGTACCCACACCGGGGAGCTGTTTTTT
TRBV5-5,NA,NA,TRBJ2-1,CASSLFGPTYNEQFF,TGTGCCAGCAGCTTGTTCGGACCGACCTACAATGAGCAGTTCTTC
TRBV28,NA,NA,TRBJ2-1,CASSLGFRAGQFF,TGTGCCAGCAGTTTAGGATTCCGAGCAGGGCAGTTCTTC
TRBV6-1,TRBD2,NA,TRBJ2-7,CASSEAGGADEQYF,TGTGCCAGCAGCGAGGCGGGAGGGGCCGACGAGCAGTACTTC
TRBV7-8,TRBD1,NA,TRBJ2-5,CASSLPDFFGTGGDLEETQYF,TGTGCCAGCAGCTTACCCGACTTCTTCGGGACAGGGGGAGATTTGGAAGAGACCCAGTACTTC
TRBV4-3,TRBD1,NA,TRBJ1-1,CASSQGSGGTEAFF,TGCGCCAGCAGCCAAGGGTCAGGGGGCACTGAAGCTTTCTTT
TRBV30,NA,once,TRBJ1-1,CAWTSLRVGGNTEAFF,TGTGCCTGGACCTCTCTCCGGGTAGGAGGGAACACTGAAGCTTTCTTT
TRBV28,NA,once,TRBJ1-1,CASSGDSLNTEAFF,TGTGCCAGCAGTGGGGACTCTCTGAACACTGAAGCTTTCTTT
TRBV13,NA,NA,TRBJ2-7,CASSFVGSYEQYF,TGTGCCAGCAGCTTCGTCGGGAGCTACGAGCAGTACTTC
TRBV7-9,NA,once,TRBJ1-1,CASSLVGGTAEAFF,TGTGCCAGCAGCTTGGTCGGGGGTACCGCTGAAGCTTTCTTT
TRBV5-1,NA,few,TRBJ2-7,CASSLVNGLEQYF,TGCGCCAGCAGCTTGGTTAACGGGCTTGAGCAGTACTTC
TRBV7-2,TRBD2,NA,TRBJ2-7,CASSLASSAGVYEQYF,TGTGCCAGCAGCTTAGCGTCCTCAGCGGGGGTCTACGAGCAGTACTTC
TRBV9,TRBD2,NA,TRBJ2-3,CASSGSGRTSTDTQYF,TGTGCCAGCAGCGGTAGCGGGAGGACTAGCACAGATACGCAGTATTTT
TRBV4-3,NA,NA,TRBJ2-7,CASSQDSASEQYF,TGCGCCAGCAGCCAAGATAGTGCGAGCGAGCAGTACTTC
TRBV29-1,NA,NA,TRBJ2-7,CSVGGGPGYEQYF,TGCAGCGTTGGTGGAGGGCCAGGGTACGAGCAGTACTTC
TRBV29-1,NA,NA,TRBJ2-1,CSVGEQSSYNEQFF,TGCAGCGTTGGTGAACAGAGCTCCTACAATGAGCAGTTCTTC
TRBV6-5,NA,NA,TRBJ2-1,CASSYSQRDEQFF,TGTGCCAGCAGTTACTCCCAAAGGGATGAGCAGTTCTTC
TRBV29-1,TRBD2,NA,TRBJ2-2,CSVTVAGNTGELFF,TGCAGCGTCACCGTAGCGGGAAACACCGGGGAGCTGTTTTTT
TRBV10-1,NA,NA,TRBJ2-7,CASSESKVFASEQYF,TGCGCCAGCAGTGAGTCGAAAGTGTTTGCCTCCGAGCAGTACTTC
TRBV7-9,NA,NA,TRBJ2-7,CASSTDRGGRANPYEQYF,TGTGCCAGCAGCACAGACAGGGGCGGGAGGGCCAATCCCTACGAGCAGTACTTC
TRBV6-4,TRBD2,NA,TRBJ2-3,CASSDSAGAGDTQYF,TGTGCCAGCAGTGACTCGGCGGGAGCTGGGGATACGCAGTATTTT
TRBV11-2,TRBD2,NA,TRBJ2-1,CASSLAGRALNEQFF,TGTGCCAGCAGCTTAGCGGGGAGGGCTCTCAATGAGCAGTTCTTC
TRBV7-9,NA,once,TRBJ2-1,CASSSTGSYNEQFF,TGTGCCAGCAGCTCGACAGGATCCTACAATGAGCAGTTCTTC
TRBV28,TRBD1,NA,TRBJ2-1,CASSPLDRSYYNEQFF,TGTGCCAGCTCCCCCCTGGACAGGAGTTACTACAATGAGCAGTTCTTC
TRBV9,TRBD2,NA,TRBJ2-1,CASSVSGGTYNEQFF,TGTGCCAGCAGCGTTAGCGGGGGAACCTACAATGAGCAGTTCTTC
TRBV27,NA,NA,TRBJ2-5,CASRTGETQYF,TGTGCCAGCAGAACCGGGGAGACCCAGTACTTC
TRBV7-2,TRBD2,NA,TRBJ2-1,CASSLTGLAYNEQFF,TGTGCCAGCAGCCTTACGGGACTAGCGTACAATGAGCAGTTCTTC
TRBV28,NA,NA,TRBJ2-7,CASSRPGGSEQYF,TGTGCCAGCAGTCGCCCAGGGGGGTCCGAGCAGTACTTC
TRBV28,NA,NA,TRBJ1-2,CASSPNLANYGYTF,TGTGCCAGCAGTCCAAATTTAGCTAACTATGGCTACACCTTC
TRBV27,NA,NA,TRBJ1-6,CASRLWAGPDSPLHF,TGTGCCAGCCGTCTTTGGGCAGGGCCGGATTCACCCCTCCACTTT
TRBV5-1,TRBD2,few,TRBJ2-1,CASSPGTSGLYNEQFF,TGCGCCAGCAGCCCCGGGACTAGCGGGTTATACAATGAGCAGTTCTTC
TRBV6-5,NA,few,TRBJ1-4,CASSYSWSGPDEKLFF,TGTGCCAGCAGTTACTCGTGGTCCGGACCAGATGAAAAACTGTTTTTT
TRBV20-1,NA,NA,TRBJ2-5,CSAAQETQYF,TGCAGTGCGGCGCAAGAGACCCAGTACTTC
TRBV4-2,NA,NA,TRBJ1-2,CASSQAGLHRGYTF,TGTGCCAGCAGCCAAGCCGGACTGCATCGGGGCTACACCTTC
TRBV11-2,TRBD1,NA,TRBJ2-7,CASSLGPGQLDEQYF,TGTGCCAGCAGCTTAGGTCCGGGACAGCTAGACGAGCAGTACTTC
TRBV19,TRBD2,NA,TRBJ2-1,CASSISGGEYNEQFF,TGTGCCAGTAGTATATCGGGGGGGGAATACAATGAGCAGTTCTTC
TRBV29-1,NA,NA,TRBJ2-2,CSVGGLAENTGELFF,TGCAGCGTTGGAGGCCTGGCGGAGAACACCGGGGAGCTGTTTTTT
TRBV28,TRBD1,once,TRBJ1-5,CASTRPGQRINQPQHF,TGTGCCAGCACCCGCCCGGGACAGCGGATCAATCAGCCCCAGCATTTT
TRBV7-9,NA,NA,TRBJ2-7,CASSLDGGHQDEQYF,TGTGCCAGCAGCTTAGATGGGGGGCACCAGGACGAGCAGTACTTC
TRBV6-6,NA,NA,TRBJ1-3,CASRTSGFGNTIYF,TGTGCCAGCAGGACCTCAGGATTTGGAAACACCATATATTTT
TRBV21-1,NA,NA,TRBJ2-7,CASSKAGLAGGPLNEQYF,TGTGCCAGCAGCAAAGCGGGCCTAGCGGGAGGGCCGTTGAACGAGCAGTACTTC
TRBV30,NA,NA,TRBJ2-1,CAWSPGASSYNEQFF,TGTGCCTGGAGTCCGGGGGCGAGCTCCTACAATGAGCAGTTCTTC
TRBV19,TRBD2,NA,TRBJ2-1,CASSIEGGPGNEQFF,TGTGCCAGTAGTATTGAGGGAGGGCCGGGCAATGAGCAGTTCTTC
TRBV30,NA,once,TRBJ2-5,CAWSVHGWETQYF,TGTGCCTGGAGTGTACATGGGTGGGAGACCCAGTACTTC
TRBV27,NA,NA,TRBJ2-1,CASSPRMSSYNEQFF,TGTGCCAGCAGTCCACGAATGAGCTCCTACAATGAGCAGTTCTTC
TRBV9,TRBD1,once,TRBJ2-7,CAFQPGTGINEQYF,TGTGCCTTTCAGCCCGGGACAGGGATCAACGAGCAGTACTTC
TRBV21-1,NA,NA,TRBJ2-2,CASSKEVSGVRSGELFF,TGTGCCAGCAGCAAAGAGGTAAGCGGGGTCAGGTCCGGGGAGCTGTTTTTT
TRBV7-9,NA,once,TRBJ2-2,CASSYWGDETGELFF,TGTGCCAGCAGCTACTGGGGGGACGAGACCGGGGAGCTGTTTTTT
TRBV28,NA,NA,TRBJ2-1,CASSFRGGYNEQFF,TGTGCCAGCAGTTTTAGGGGTGGATACAATGAGCAGTTCTTC